The 10 T cell receptor beta chains below all came from one sample that was sequenced in a study of post-analysis software for immune sequencing data (dated by TCRdb to between 2014 and 2017). Study-wide findings and limitations: About 5 TRBV segments, including TRBV5-6, TRBV5-1 and TRBV20-1, were significantly more frequent in patients than controls.

For these receptors, no antigen is known. Libraries were constructed by PCR. The data were produced on an Illumina HiSeq 2500. To reduce PCR and sequencing biases, unique molecular identifiers were incorporated into the TCR beta cDNA libraries. TCRdb reprocessing: public reads trimmed at Q25 with fastp, clones called with MiXCR, in-frame beta chains kept. A single entry per CDR3 protein holds the most common genes and DNA from its merged rows. This sample lists hundreds of thousands of distinct CDR3 sequences; 30% were detected once. Around 0.55% of the sample is in the top ten clones. What was sequenced was blood. The receptors stem from a girl aged 5-17 years with multiple sclerosis.

This clonotype appeared many times. This sequence joins TRBV5-1 and TRBJ1-2; maybe TRBD1 (5 bases). V dropped 1 base and J dropped 1 base, with 8 bases sitting between them. The CDR3 has 14 amino acids. Germline assignment: CDR1 SGHRS and CDR2 YFSETQ. CDR3 region: CASSLPDNNYGYTF. The CDR3 nucleotides read TGCGCCAGCAGCTTGCCGGACAATAACTATGGCTACACCTTC.

V gene TRBV5-5 combines with J gene TRBJ2-1; D is possibly TRBD2 (6 bases). CDR3 size: 16 residues. From germline, CDR1 is SGHKS and CDR2 YYEKEE (reference sequence). With 0 bases removed from V and 0 bases from J, the gap between germline ends came to 10 bases. For the CDR3, the DNA is TGTGCCAGCAGCTTGGAGGTCGGGAGCTCCTACAATGAGCAGTTCTTC. Amino acid sequence: CASSLEVGSSYNEQFF.

As regards this clonotype: This may stem from a read error, because a much larger clone lies one nucleotide away. The rearrangement joins TRBV29-1 to TRBJ2-7; possibly TRBD1 for D (7 bases). CDR3 length: 16 amino acids. Germline V lookup: CDR1 SQVTM, CDR2 ANQGSEA. The ends were cut back, 0 bases at V and 7 bases at J, with 22 bases in the middle. The CDR3 coding sequence is TGCAGCGTTGAAGATCGGGGGCAGGGGGGTCACAATGAGCAGTACTTC. This gives the protein CSVEDRGQGGHNEQYF.

In its sample, this clonotype was seen a few times. The chain uses TRBV28 and TRBJ2-5; 11 bases line up with TRBD1. Per the germline V gene, CDR1 is MDHEN and CDR2 is SYDVKM. CDR3 length: 15 amino acids. With V trimmed by 8 bases and J by 4 bases, 9 bases remained unmatched. The CDR3 DNA sequence: TGTGCCAGCCGAACTCCGGGGACAGGGGGAGAGACCCAGTACTTC. As protein: CASRTPGTGGETQYF.

This clonotype was recorded many times. This sequence joins TRBV2 and TRBJ1-6, with a tentative D call TRBD1 (5 bases). Trimming cost V 6 bases and J 9 bases, with 21 bases left between them. Germline lookup yields CDR1 SNHLY and CDR2 FYNNEI. The CDR3 is 16 residues long. The CDR3 loop reads CASRDETGSGASPLHF. The DNA for the CDR3 is TGTGCCAGCAGAGATGAAACAGGTTCCGGGGCTTCACCCCTCCACTTT.

The chain is built from TRBV5-5 and TRBJ1-5, with 8 bases fitting TRBD1. CDR1 and CDR2 (germline): SGHKS, YYEKEE (reference sequence). This CDR3 is built from 15 residues. With 0 bases clipped from V and 6 bases from J, the junction kept 5 bases outside the gene matches. Written as DNA, the CDR3 is TGTGCCAGCAGCTTGGGACAGGGGAGGAGTCAGCCCCAGCATTTT. Protein product: CASSLGQGRSQPQHF.

CDR3 sequence: CSARAGLETQYF. The CDR3, as DNA: TGCAGTGCTAGAGCGGGATTGGAGACCCAGTACTTC. The rearrangement joins TRBV20-1 to TRBJ2-7; D is perhaps TRBD2 (5 bases). The DNA end lines up better with TRBJ2-5; the J call may be wrong. Germline V CDR1 and CDR2: DFQATT, SNEGSKA (reference sequence). The CDR3 extends over 12 amino acids.

The V and J genes are TRBV12-3 or TRBV12-4 and TRBJ2-7, with TRBD1 as a possible D gene (6 bases). This CDR3 region has 15 residues. Trimming removed 3 bases from V and 4 bases from J, with 16 bases in between. The CDR3 nucleotides are TGTGCCAGCAGTTTTCTGGGGCAGGGGACGTACGAGCAGTACTTC. Protein sequence: CASSFLGQGTYEQYF.

V is TRBV20-1 and J is TRBJ2-5, with 9 bases lining up with TRBD2. The V gene end was trimmed by 3 bases and the J gene end by 1 base; junction bases not matched to a gene: 6. Germline-derived CDR1 and CDR2 are DFQATT and SNEGSKA (reference sequence). The CDR3 contains 15 residues. Written as DNA, the CDR3 is TGCAGTGCTAGTAGGACTAGCGCCTTCCAAGAGACCCAGTACTTC. The encoded protein is CSASRTSAFQETQYF.

The table lists this clonotype with a few counts. The rearrangement links TRBV20-1 to TRBJ1-4; D is perhaps TRBD1 (6 bases). Trimming pared 7 bases from V and 8 bases from J, leaving 17 bases between. CDR1 and CDR2 from the germline V gene are DFQATT and SNEGSKA (reference sequence). The CDR3 contains 13 residues. This CDR3 is CSVRDQGGEKLFF. The CDR3 nucleotides are TGCAGTGTCCGGGACCAAGGGGGAGAAAAACTGTTTTTT.